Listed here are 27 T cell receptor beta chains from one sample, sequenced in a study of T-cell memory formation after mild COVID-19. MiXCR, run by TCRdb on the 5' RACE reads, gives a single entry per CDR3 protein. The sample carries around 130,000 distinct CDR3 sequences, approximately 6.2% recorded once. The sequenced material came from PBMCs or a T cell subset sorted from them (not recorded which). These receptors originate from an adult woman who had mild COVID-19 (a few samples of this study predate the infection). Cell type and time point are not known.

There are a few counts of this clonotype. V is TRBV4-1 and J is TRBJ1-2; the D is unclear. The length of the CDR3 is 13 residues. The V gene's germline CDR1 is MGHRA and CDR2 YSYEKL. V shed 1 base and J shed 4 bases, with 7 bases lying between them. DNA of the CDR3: TGCGCCAGCAGCCAAGCTAAGAGCTATGGCTACACCTTC. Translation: CASSQAKSYGYTF.

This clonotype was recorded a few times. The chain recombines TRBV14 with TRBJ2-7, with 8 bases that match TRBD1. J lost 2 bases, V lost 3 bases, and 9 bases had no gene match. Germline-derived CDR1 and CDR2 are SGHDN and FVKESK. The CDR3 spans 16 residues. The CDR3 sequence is CASSHPRQGIPYEQYF. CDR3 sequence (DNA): TGTGCCAGCAGCCACCCCCGACAGGGGATTCCCTACGAGCAGTACTTC.

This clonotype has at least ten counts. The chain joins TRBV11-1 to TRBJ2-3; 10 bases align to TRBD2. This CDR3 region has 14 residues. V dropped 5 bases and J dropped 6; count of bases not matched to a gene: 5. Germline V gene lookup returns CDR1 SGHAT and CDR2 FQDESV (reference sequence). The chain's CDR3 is CASSPSGSKDTQYF. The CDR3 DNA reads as TGTGCCAGCAGCCCTAGCGGGAGTAAGGATACGCAGTATTTT.

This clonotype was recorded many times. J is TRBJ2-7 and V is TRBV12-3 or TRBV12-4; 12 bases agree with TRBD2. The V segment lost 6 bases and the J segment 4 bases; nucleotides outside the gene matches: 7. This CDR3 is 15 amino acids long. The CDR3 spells CASSPRTSGTYEQYF. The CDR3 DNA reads TGTGCCAGCAGCCCTCGGACTAGCGGGACTTACGAGCAGTACTTC.

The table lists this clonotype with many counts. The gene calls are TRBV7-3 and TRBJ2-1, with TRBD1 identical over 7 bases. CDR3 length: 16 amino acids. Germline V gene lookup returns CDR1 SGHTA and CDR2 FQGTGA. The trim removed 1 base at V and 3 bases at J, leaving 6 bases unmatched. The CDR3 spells CASSLRRTGLYNEQFF. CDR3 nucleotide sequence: TGTGCCAGCAGCTTAAGAAGGACAGGACTCTACAATGAGCAGTTCTTC.

CDR3 sequence (DNA): TGTGCCAGCAGCCGCCAGGGACTAGCGGGGGAGCAGTTCTTC. This encodes CASSRQGLAGEQFF. This rearrangement joins TRBV7-6 to TRBJ2-1; 13 nucleotides match TRBD2. Germline V gene data show CDR1 as SGHVS and CDR2 as FNYEAQ. After removal of 5 bases from V and 10 bases from J, the junction contained 5 bases not matched to a gene. CDR3 length: 14 residues.

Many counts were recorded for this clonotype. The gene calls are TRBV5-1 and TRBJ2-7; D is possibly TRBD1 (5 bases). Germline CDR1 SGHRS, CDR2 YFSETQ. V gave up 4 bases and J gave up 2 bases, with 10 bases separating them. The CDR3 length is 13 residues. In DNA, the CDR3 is TGCGCCAGCAGCCTCAGGGTTGCCTACGAGCAGTACTTC. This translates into CASSLRVAYEQYF.

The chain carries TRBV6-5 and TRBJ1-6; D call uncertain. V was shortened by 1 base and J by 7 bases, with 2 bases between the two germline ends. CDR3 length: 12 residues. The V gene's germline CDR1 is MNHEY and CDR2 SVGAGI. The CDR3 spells CASSYFNSPLHF. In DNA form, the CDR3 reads TGTGCCAGCAGTTACTTCAATTCACCCCTCCACTTT.

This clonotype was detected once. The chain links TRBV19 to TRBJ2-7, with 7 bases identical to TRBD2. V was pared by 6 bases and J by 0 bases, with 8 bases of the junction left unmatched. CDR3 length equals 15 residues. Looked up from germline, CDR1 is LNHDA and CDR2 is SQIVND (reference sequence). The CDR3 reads CASSTAGPPSYEQYF. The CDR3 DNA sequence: TGTGCCAGTAGCACAGCGGGACCCCCCTCCTACGAGCAGTACTTC.

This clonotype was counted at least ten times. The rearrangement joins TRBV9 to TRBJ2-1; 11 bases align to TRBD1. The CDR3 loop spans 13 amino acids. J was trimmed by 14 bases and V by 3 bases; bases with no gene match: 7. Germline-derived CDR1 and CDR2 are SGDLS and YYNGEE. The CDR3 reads CASSERPGQGEFF. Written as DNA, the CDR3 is TGTGCCAGCAGCGAGAGACCGGGACAGGGGGAGTTCTTC.

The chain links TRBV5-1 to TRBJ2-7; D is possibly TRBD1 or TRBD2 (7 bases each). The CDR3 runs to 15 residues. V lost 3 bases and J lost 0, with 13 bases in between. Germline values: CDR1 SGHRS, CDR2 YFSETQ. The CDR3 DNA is TGCGCCAGCAGCTCAGGGGGGGTGGACTCCTACGAGCAGTACTTC. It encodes CASSSGGVDSYEQYF. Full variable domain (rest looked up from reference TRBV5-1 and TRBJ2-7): KAGVTQTPRYLIKTRGQQVTLSCSPISGHRSVSWYQQTPGQGLQFLFEYFSETQRNKGNFPGRFSGRQFSNSRSEMNVSTLELGDSALYLCASSSGGVDSYEQYFGPGTRLTVT.

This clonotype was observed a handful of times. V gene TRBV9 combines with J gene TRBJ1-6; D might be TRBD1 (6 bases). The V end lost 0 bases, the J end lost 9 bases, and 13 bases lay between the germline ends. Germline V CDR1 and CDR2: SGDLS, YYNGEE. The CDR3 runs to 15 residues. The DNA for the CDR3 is TGTGCCAGCAGCGTAGCTCGGGGGGGCGCTTCACCCCTCCACTTT. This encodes CASSVARGGASPLHF.

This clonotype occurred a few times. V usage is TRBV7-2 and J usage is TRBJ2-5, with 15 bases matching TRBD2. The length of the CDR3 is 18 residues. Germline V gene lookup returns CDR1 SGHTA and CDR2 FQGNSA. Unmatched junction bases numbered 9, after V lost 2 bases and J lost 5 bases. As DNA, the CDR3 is TGTGCCAGCAGCTTAAAGCGGACTAGCGGGAGGGTGAGGGAGACCCAGTACTTC. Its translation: CASSLKRTSGRVRETQYF.

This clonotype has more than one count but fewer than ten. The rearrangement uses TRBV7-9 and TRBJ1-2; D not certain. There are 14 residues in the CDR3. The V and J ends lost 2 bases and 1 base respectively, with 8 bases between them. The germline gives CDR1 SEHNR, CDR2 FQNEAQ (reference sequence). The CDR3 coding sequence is TGTGCCAGCAGCTTACTCGCAGTTAACTATGGCTACACCTTC. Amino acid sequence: CASSLLAVNYGYTF.

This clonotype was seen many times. The CDR3 loop is CAWSVRSNQPQHF. The CDR3 DNA follows: TGTGCCTGGAGTGTAAGGAGCAATCAGCCCCAGCATTTT. This chain links TRBV30 with TRBJ1-5; D remains ambiguous. Germline V gives CDR1 GTSNPN, CDR2 SVGIG (reference sequence). V was cut by 0 bases and J by 1 base, with 4 bases left in between. This CDR3 spans 13 amino acids.

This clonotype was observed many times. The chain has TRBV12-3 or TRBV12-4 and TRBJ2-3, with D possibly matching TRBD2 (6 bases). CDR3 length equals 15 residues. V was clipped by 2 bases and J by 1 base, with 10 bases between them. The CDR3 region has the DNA TGTGCCAGCAGTTTATCGGGCGGGGGCACAGATACGCAGTATTTT. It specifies CASSLSGGGTDTQYF.

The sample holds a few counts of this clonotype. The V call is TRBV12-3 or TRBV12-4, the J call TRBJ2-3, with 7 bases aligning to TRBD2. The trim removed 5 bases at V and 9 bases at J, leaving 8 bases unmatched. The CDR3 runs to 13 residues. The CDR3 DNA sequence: TGTGCCAGCAGTCGTTCCGGGGGGACCACGCAGTATTTT. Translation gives CASSRSGGTTQYF.

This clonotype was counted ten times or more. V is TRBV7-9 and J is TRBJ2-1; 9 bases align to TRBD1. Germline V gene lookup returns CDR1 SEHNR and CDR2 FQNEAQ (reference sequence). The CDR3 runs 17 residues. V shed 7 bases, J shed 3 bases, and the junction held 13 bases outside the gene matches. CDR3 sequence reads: CASIDTYRGPIYNEQFF. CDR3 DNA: TGTGCCAGCATCGACACTTACAGGGGGCCGATCTACAATGAGCAGTTCTTC.

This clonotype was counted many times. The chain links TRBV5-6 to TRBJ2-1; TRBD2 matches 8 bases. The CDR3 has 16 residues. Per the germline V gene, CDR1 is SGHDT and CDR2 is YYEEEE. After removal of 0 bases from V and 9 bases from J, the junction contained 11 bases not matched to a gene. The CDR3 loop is CASSLVGTSPWGEQFF. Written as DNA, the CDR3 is TGTGCCAGCAGCTTGGTTGGGACTAGTCCGTGGGGTGAGCAGTTCTTC.

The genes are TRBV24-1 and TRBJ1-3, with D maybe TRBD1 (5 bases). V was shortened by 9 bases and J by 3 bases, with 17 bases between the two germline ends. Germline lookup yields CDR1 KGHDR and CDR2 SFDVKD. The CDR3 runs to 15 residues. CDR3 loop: CATPSRATGGNTIYF. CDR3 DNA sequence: TGTGCCACCCCCTCCAGGGCTACTGGTGGAAACACCATATATTTT.

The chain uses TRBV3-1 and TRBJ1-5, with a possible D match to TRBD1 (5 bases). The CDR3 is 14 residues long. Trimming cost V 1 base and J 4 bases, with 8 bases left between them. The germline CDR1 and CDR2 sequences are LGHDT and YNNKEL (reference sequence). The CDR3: CASSQAGYNQPQHF. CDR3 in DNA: TGTGCCAGCAGCCAAGCAGGGTATAATCAGCCCCAGCATTTT.

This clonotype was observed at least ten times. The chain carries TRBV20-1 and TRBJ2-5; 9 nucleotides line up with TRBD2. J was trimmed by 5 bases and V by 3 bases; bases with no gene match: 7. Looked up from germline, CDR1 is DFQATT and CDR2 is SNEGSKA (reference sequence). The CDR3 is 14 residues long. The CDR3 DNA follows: TGCAGTGCTAGGCTAGCGGGAACATCCGAGACCCAGTACTTC. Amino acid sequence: CSARLAGTSETQYF.

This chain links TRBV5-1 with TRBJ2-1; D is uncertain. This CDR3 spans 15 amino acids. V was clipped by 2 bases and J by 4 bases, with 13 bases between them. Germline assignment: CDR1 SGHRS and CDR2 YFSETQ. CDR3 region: CASSFTGDIYNEQFF. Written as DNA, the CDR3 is TGCGCCAGCAGCTTCACGGGCGATATTTACAATGAGCAGTTCTTC.

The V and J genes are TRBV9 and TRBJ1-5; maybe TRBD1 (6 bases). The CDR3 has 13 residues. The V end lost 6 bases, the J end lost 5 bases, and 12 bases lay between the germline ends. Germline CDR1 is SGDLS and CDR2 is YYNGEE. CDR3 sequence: CASNSQGHQPQHF. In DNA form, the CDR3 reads TGTGCCAGCAATTCACAGGGACATCAGCCCCAGCATTTT.

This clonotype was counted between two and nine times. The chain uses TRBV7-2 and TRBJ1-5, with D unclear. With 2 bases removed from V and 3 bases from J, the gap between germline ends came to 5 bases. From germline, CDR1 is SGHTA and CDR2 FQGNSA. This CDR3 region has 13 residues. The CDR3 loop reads CASSLQLNQPQHF. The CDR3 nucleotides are TGTGCCAGCAGCTTACAACTCAATCAGCCCCAGCATTTT.

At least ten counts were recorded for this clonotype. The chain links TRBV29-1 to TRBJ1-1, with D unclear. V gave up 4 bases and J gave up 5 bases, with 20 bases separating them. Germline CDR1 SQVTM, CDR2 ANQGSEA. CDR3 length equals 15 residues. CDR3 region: CSVGLHGGRGTEAFF. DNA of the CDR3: TGCAGCGTTGGACTCCACGGTGGTCGTGGGACTGAAGCTTTCTTT. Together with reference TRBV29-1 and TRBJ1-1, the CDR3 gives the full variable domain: SAVISQKPSRDICQRGTSLTIQCQVDSQVTMMFWYRQQPGQSLTLIATANQGSEATYESGFVIDKFPISRPNLTFSTLTVSNMSPEDSSIYLCSVGLHGGRGTEAFFGQGTRLTVV.

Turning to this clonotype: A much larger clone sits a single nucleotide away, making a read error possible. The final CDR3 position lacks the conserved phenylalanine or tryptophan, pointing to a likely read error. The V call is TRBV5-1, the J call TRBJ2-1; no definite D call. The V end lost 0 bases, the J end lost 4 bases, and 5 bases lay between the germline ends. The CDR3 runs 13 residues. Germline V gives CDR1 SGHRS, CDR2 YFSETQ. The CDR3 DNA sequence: TGCGCCAGCAGCTTGGTTGAATACAATGAGCAGTTCTAC. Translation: CASSLVEYNEQFY.